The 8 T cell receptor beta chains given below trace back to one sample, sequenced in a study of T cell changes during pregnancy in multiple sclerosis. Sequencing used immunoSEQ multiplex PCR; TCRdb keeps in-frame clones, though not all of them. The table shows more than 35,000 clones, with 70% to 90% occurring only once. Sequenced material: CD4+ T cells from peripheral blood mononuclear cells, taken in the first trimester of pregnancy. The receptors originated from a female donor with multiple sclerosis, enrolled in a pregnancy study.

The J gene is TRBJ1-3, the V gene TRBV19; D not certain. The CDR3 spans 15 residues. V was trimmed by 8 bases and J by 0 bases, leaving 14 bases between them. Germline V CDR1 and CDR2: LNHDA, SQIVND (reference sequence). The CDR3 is CASQKTRNSGNTIYF. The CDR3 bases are TGTGCCAGTCAGAAGACGAGGAACTCTGGAAACACCATATATTTT.

The CDR3 sequence: CASTDLGQGRSGANVLTF. The CDR3 region has the DNA TGTGCCAGTACTGACCTTGGACAGGGGCGGTCTGGGGCCAACGTCCTGACTTTC. The genes are TRBV19 and TRBJ2-6; 9 bases are shared with TRBD1. The ends lost 7 bases at V and 1 base at J; junction bases unmatched: 11. Germline V CDR1 and CDR2: LNHDA, SQIVND (reference sequence). CDR3 length: 18 residues.

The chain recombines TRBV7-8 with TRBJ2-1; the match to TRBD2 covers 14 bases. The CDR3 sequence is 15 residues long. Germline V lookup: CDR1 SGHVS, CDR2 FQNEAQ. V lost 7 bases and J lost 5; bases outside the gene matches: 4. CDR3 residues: CASNRLAGGDNEQFF. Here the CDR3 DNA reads TGTGCCAGCAACAGACTAGCGGGGGGGGACAATGAGCAGTTCTTC.

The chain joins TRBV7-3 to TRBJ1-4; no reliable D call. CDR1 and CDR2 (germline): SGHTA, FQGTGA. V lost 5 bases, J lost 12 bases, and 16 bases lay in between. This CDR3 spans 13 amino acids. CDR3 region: CASSPSFGAELFF. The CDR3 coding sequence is TGTGCCAGCAGCCCGTCGTTTGGTGCGGAACTGTTTTTT.

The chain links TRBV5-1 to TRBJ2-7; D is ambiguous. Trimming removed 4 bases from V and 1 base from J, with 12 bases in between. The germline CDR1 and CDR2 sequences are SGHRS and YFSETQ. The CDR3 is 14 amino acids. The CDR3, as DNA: TGCGCCAGCAGCCCCGGGTTCTCTTCCTACGAGCAGTACTTC. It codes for CASSPGFSSYEQYF.

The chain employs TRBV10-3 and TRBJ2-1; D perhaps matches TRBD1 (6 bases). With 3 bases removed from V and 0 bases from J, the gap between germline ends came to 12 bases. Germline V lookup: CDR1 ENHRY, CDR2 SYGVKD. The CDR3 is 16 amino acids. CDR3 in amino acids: CAISERGGGSYNEQFF. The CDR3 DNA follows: TGTGCCATCAGTGAACGTGGGGGCGGCTCCTACAATGAGCAGTTCTTC.

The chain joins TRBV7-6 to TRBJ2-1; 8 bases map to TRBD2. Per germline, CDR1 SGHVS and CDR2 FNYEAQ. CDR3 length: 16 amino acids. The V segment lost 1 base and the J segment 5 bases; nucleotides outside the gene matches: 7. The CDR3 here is CASSLEGGGYHNEQFF. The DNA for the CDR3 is TGTGCCAGCAGCTTAGAAGGCGGGGGGTATCACAATGAGCAGTTCTTC.

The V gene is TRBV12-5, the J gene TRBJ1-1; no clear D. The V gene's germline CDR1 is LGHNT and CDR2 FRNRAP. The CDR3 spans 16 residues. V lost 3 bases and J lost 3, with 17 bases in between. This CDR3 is CASGFSTQVTYTEAFF. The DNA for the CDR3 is TGTGCTAGTGGTTTCTCAACCCAGGTAACCTACACTGAAGCTTTCTTT.